This TCR beta chain was obtained from a study of T cell changes during pregnancy in multiple sclerosis. The CDR3 spans 14 residues. Germline lookup yields CDR1 MNHEY and CDR2 SMNVEV (reference sequence). Libraries were prepared by immunoSEQ multiplex PCR; TCRdb keeps only in-frame clonotypes and omits some of them. The top ten clones hold under 9.5% of a sample with roughly 45,000 clones, more than 85% of them seen once. The V gene is TRBV27, the J gene TRBJ2-1; the D gene is possibly TRBD2 (6 bases). This receptor was identified in a female donor with multiple sclerosis, enrolled in a pregnancy study. Here the sequenced sample was CD8+ T cells from peripheral blood mononuclear cells, taken after pregnancy. CDR3 in DNA: TGTGCGTCGAAGGAGGGAGAAAGCTACAATGAGCAGTTCTTC. Protein sequence: CASKEGESYNEQFF.